The 7 T cell receptor beta chains in this list originate from one sample, sequenced in a study of response to subunit inactivated influenza vaccine. TCRdb fed the RT-PCR reads into MiXCR, producing one record per CDR3 protein. Of hundreds of thousands of distinct CDR3 sequences listed, 25% were seen once; the top ten hold less than 2.5%. The starting material was CD4+ T cells sorted from PBMCs, obtained 5 days after vaccination. The receptors come from a man aged 45 to 65 who received an inactivated influenza vaccine.

This clonotype was counted once. The V gene is TRBV7-9, the J gene TRBJ2-3, with 8 bases that match TRBD2. There are 16 residues in the CDR3. Germline CDR1 is SEHNR and CDR2 is FQNEAQ (reference sequence). With V trimmed by 7 bases and J by 6 bases, 15 bases remained unmatched. The chain's CDR3 is CASTGPRSGRADTQYF. Written as DNA, the CDR3 is TGTGCCAGCACCGGCCCCCGGTCCGGGAGGGCGGATACGCAGTATTTT.

The CDR3 protein is CASSPTSGRGKQFF. The CDR3 DNA sequence: TGTGCCAGCAGTCCGACTAGCGGGAGAGGGAAGCAGTTCTTC. This chain uses TRBV12-3 or TRBV12-4 with TRBJ2-1, with TRBD2 matching over 12 bases. The CDR3 sequence is 14 residues long. V shed 5 bases and J 11 bases; nucleotides not matched to a gene: 7.

The table lists this clonotype with a few counts. The J gene is TRBJ2-7, the V gene TRBV6-1, with a tentative D call TRBD1 (5 bases). Trimming stripped 6 bases from V and 3 bases from J, with 9 bases between. The V gene's germline CDR1 is MNHNS and CDR2 SASEGT. The CDR3 runs 12 residues. This CDR3 is CASSRTFYEQYF. The CDR3 bases are TGTGCCAGCAGCCGGACATTCTACGAGCAGTACTTC.

The chain has TRBV3-1 and TRBJ2-3; D is perhaps TRBD1 (6 bases). CDR3 length: 18 amino acids. Trimming cost V 3 bases and J 0 bases, with 19 bases left between them. Germline V gives CDR1 LGHDT, CDR2 YNNKEL (reference sequence). The chain's CDR3 is CASSQAAIRDTSTDTQYF. CDR3 bases: TGTGCCAGCAGCCAGGCGGCGATTCGGGACACAAGCACAGATACGCAGTATTTT.

This clonotype appeared a few times. The V call is TRBV5-1, the J call TRBJ2-3, with 7 bases matching TRBD1. The CDR3 contains 14 residues. Trimming cost V 3 bases and J 4 bases; bases outside gene matches: 5. Germline CDR1 SGHRS, CDR2 YFSETQ. In nucleotides, the CDR3 is TGCGCCAGCAGCTCCAGGGGGTCTGCAGATACGCAGTATTTT. Translated: CASSSRGSADTQYF.

V and J are TRBV28 and TRBJ1-2; D remains ambiguous. The CDR3 runs to 15 residues. Germline V gene data show CDR1 as MDHEN and CDR2 as SYDVKM. The V end was cut by 5 bases, the J end by 3 bases, with 16 bases between. CDR3 in amino acids: CASSPNTDFYYGYTF. DNA of the CDR3: TGTGCCAGCAGTCCCAACACGGACTTCTACTATGGCTACACCTTC.

This clonotype has more than one count but fewer than ten. V and J are TRBV7-9 and TRBJ2-3; TRBD2 aligns across 9 bases. Trimming removed 1 base from V and 2 bases from J; junction bases left unmatched: 1. The germline V gene has CDR1 SEHNR and CDR2 FQNEAQ (reference sequence). CDR3 length: 15 amino acids. CDR3 loop: CASSLGGGATDTQYF. Here the CDR3 DNA reads TGTGCCAGCAGCTTAGGCGGGGGGGCCACAGATACGCAGTATTTT.